Below are 11 T cell receptor beta chains sequenced from a single sample in a study of shared clonotypes between healthy human individuals. Sequencing was performed with immunoSEQ multiplex PCR; in TCRdb, only in-frame clones are kept and a portion is missing. The sample contains around 2,000,000 clones, roughly 94% of which appear only once. The sequencing input was naive CD4+ T cells sorted from blood. Subset indicated: CD45RA+ positively selected. Receptors originate from a man aged 18-30 years in good health.

Here the CDR3 reads CASSQTRAGANVLTF. For the CDR3, the DNA is TGTGCCAGCTCACAGACGAGGGCTGGGGCCAACGTCCTGACTTTC. V usage is TRBV18 and J usage is TRBJ2-6; D might be TRBD2 (5 bases). The V end was cut by 4 bases, the J end by 2 bases, with 9 bases between. Per germline, CDR1 KGHSH and CDR2 LQKENI. The CDR3 is made up of 15 amino acids. Together with reference TRBV18 and TRBJ2-6, the CDR3 gives the full variable domain: NAGVMQNPRHLVRRRGQEARLRCSPMKGHSHVYWYRQLPEEGLKFMVYLQKENIIDESGMPKERFSAEFPKEGPSILRIQQVVRGDSAAYFCASSQTRAGANVLTFGAGSRLTVL.

The table lists this clone with a count of one. The chain links TRBV6-1 to TRBJ2-1; 8 nucleotides line up with TRBD2. The V gene's germline CDR1 is MNHNS and CDR2 SASEGT. The CDR3 is 16 amino acids. Trimming removed 4 bases from V and 0 bases from J; junction bases left unmatched: 5. Here the CDR3 reads CASSVIGGGSYNEQFF. The CDR3 DNA reads as TGTGCCAGCAGTGTGATCGGGGGGGGCTCCTACAATGAGCAGTTCTTC.

This chain uses TRBV10-3 with TRBJ1-1, with 8 bases fitting TRBD1. V was clipped by 4 bases and J by 0 bases; unmatched bases: 7. This CDR3 contains 16 residues. Per the germline V gene, CDR1 is ENHRY and CDR2 is SYGVKD. The CDR3 here is CAISVQQGVMNTEAFF. The DNA for the CDR3 is TGTGCCATCAGTGTACAACAGGGGGTCATGAACACTGAAGCTTTCTTT.

The chain joins TRBV6-6 to TRBJ2-4; perhaps TRBD2 as D (5 bases). The V gene lost 6 bases and the J gene lost 0 bases, with 15 bases spanning the gap. This CDR3 region has 16 residues. Germline CDR1 is MNHNY and CDR2 is SVGAGI (reference sequence). The CDR3 region has the DNA TGTGCCAGCAGGGAATGGGGAGCCCAAGCCAAAAACATTCAGTACTTC. Its protein product is CASREWGAQAKNIQYF.

The chain recombines TRBV6-6 with TRBJ1-6; D is unclear. There are 15 residues in the CDR3. The germline V gene has CDR1 MNHNY and CDR2 SVGAGI (reference sequence). Trimming removed 8 bases at V and 0 bases at J, with 11 bases between. Here the CDR3 reads CASRRDSSYNSPLHF. The CDR3, as DNA: TGTGCCAGCCGGCGGGATAGCTCCTATAATTCACCCCTCCACTTT.

The chain couples TRBV5-6 to TRBJ2-7; 8 bases are shared with TRBD2. CDR1 is SGHDT, CDR2 YYEEEE, per germline. J lost 1 base, V lost 3 bases, and 6 bases had no gene match. The CDR3 totals 15 residues. The DNA for the CDR3 is TGTGCCAGCAGCTCCCCGGGAGGGACATCCTACGAGCAGTACTTC. As protein: CASSSPGGTSYEQYF.

The genes are TRBV4-1 and TRBJ2-7; the D gene is possibly TRBD2 (6 bases). The CDR3 has 15 residues. CDR1 MGHRA and CDR2 YSYEKL come from the germline V gene. V lost 4 bases to trimming and J lost 6 bases, with 19 bases between them. In nucleotides, the CDR3 is TGCGCCAGCAGCCCCCGGATCCGAGGGAGGAGCGAGCAGTACTTC. Translated: CASSPRIRGRSEQYF.

The chain joins TRBV7-6 to TRBJ2-2; tentatively, D is TRBD2 (6 bases). This CDR3 spans 14 amino acids. CDR1 is SGHVS and CDR2 is FNYEAQ in the germline V gene. The V end lost 5 bases, the J end lost 5 bases, and 12 bases lay between the germline ends. CDR3 DNA: TGTGCCAGCAGCCTCGCGGCGGGAACCGGGGAGCTGTTTTTT. The encoded protein is CASSLAAGTGELFF.

The chain couples TRBV7-9 to TRBJ2-7; D is undetermined. The CDR3 runs to 13 residues. V dropped 0 bases and J dropped 9 bases, with 12 bases sitting between them. Germline lookup yields CDR1 SEHNR and CDR2 FQNEAQ (reference sequence). The CDR3 is CASSLAGIQAQYF. The CDR3 DNA follows: TGTGCCAGCAGCTTAGCAGGGATCCAGGCGCAGTACTTC. The full variable domain, its missing parts supplied by reference TRBV7-9 and TRBJ2-7, is DTGVSQNPRHKITKRGQNVTFRCDPISEHNRLYWYRQTLGQGPEFLTYFQNEAQLEKSRLLSDRFSAERPKGSFSTLEIQRTEQGDSAMYLCASSLAGIQAQYFGPGTRLTVT.

This chain links TRBV6-1 with TRBJ1-3; D is undetermined. V was shortened by 6 bases and J by 3 bases, with 6 bases between the two germline ends. The CDR3 is made up of 12 amino acids. Germline loops: CDR1 MNHNS, CDR2 SASEGT. As DNA, the CDR3 is TGTGCCAGCAGGGAGGGTGGAAACACCATATATTTT. The encoded protein is CASREGGNTIYF.

The chain couples TRBV6-1 to TRBJ1-2, with D possibly TRBD1 on 6 matching bases. The V end was cut by 2 bases, the J end by 3 bases, with 10 bases between. This CDR3 contains 14 residues. Germline loops: CDR1 MNHNS, CDR2 SASEGT. The CDR3 DNA reads TGTGCCAGCAGTGAACAGACAGGTTACTATGGCTACACCTTC. This codes for CASSEQTGYYGYTF.